This T cell receptor (beta chain) is drawn from a study of T cell responses to AZD1222 COVID-19 vaccine. Germline values: CDR1 MGHRA, CDR2 YSYEKL. V was trimmed by 5 bases and J by 5 bases, leaving 10 bases between them. CDR3 size: 14 residues. Data came from immunoSEQ multiplex PCR; TCRdb stores just in-frame clones and leaves some out. The sample has over 110,000 clones; about 90% are singletons. The analysis combined second doses at about 4 or about 12 weeks. Overall study results and limits: The donor cohort was predominantly white British with a female majority, and clonal diversity may have been underestimated. Reportedly, nearly half of unique spike TCRs recognized epitopes outside B.1.351/B.1.1.7 mutations. Baseline seropositivity characterized only a handful of AZD1222 recipients.

Notes on this clone: Its specificity is not known.

V usage is TRBV4-1 and J usage is TRBJ1-6; a possible D gene is TRBD1 (5 bases). The sequence came from an adult who received the AZD1222 COVID-19 vaccine. The sample consisted of peripheral blood, taken 28 days after the second AZD1222 dose. The CDR3 loop is CASSGGPNNSPLHF. The CDR3 DNA reads TGCGCCAGCAGCGGGGGACCGAATAATTCACCCCTCCACTTT.